The source of this T cell receptor (beta chain) is a study of blood T cell repertoires in COVID-19. As for the study in general: COVID-19 samples, acute and convalescent, were from the United States, Italy and Spain. PBMCs, B-cell-depleted T cells, or T cells were the source of the cDNA or gDNA that made up the material.

In the authors' methods: Reference gene primer amplification yielded estimated nucleated cell counts. Clones were sequenced by immunoSEQ multiplex PCR, and TCRdb holds only the in-frame ones, with some missing. That table is the source of V, J and clone size, and D and trimming were worked out from the DNA. This table has 100,000 or so clones, around 90% appearing once. The germline gives CDR1 MNHEY, CDR2 SVGAGI. The CDR3 totals 13 residues. V dropped 0 bases and J dropped 5 bases, with 7 bases sitting between them. The rearrangement joins TRBV6-5 to TRBJ2-5; D remains ambiguous. The sample consisted of peripheral blood. The clonotype was recovered from a man aged 65 to 79 with acute or convalescent COVID-19. CDR3 sequence: CASSYSLAETQYF. CDR3 sequence (DNA): TGTGCCAGCAGTTACTCTCTGGCCGAGACCCAGTACTTC.